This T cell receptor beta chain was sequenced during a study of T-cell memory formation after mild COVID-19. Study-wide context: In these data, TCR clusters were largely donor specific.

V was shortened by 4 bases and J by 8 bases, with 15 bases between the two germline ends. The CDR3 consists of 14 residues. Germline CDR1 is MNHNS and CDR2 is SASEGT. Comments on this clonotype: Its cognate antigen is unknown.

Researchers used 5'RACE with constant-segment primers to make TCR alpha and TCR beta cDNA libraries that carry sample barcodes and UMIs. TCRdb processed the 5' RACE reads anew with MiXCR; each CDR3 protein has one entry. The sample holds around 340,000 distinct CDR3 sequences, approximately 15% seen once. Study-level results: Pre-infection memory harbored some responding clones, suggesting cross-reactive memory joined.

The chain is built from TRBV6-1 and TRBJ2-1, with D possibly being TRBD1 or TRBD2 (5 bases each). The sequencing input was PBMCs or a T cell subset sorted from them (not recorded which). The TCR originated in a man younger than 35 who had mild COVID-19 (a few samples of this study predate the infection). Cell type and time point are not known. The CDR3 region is CASSAQPMGDEQFF. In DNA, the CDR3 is TGTGCCAGCAGTGCCCAACCGATGGGGGATGAGCAGTTCTTC.